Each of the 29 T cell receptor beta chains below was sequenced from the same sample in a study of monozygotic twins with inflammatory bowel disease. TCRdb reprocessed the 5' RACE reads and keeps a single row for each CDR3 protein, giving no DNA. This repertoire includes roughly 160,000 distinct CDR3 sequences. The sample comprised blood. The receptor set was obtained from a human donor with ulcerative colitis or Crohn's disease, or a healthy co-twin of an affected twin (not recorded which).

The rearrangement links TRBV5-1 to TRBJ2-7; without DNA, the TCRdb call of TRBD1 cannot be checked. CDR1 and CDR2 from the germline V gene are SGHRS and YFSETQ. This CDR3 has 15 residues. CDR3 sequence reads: CASSLAAGDVYEQYF.

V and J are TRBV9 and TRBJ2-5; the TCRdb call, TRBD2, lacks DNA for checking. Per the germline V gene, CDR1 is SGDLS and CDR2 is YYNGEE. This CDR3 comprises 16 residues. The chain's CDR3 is CASSAGLAGGQETQYF.

CDR3 loop: CASSPADATEAFF. This chain joins TRBV11-3 and TRBJ1-1. Looked up from germline, CDR1 is SGHNT and CDR2 is YENEEA. This CDR3 is built from 13 residues.

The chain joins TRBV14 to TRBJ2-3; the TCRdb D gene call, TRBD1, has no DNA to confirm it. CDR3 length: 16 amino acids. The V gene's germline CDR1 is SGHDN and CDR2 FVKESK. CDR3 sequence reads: CASSRPGTGYADTQYF.

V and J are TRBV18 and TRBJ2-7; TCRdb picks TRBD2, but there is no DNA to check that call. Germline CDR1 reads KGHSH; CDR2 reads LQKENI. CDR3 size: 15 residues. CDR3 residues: CASSLVREPTYEQYF. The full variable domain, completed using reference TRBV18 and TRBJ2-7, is NAGVMQNPRHLVRRRGQEARLRCSPMKGHSHVYWYRQLPEEGLKFMVYLQKENIIDESGMPKERFSAEFPKEGPSILRIQQVVRGDSAAYFCASSLVREPTYEQYFGPGTRLTVT.

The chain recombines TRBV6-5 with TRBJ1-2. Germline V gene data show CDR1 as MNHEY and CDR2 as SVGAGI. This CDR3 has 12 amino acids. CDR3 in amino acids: CASSSFNYGYTF.

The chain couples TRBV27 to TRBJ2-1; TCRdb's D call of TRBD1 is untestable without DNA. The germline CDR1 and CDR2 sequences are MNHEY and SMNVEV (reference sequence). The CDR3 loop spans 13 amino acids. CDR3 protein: CASSTPGFNEQFF.

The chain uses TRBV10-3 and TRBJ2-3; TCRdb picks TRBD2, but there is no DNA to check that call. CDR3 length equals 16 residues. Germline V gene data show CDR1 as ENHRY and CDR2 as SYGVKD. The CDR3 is CAIRDQLAGGSNTQYF.

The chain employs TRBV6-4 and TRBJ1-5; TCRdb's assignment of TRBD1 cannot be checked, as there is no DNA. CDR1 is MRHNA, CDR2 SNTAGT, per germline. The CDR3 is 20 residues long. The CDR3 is CASSLSWGEEGTGGPQPQHF.

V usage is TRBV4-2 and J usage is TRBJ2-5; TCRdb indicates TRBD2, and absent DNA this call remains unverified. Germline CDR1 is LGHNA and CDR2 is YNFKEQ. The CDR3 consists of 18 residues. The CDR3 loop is CASSQGPPTSGGQETQYF.

CDR3 amino acids: CSARDYSNQPQHF. The rearrangement links TRBV20-1 to TRBJ1-5. The CDR3 length is 13 residues. CDR1 DFQATT and CDR2 SNEGSKA come from the germline V gene (reference sequence).

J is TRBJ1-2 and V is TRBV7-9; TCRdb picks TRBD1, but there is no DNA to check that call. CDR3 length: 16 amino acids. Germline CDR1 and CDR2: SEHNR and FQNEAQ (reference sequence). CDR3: CASSLRRPGTGDGYTF.

CDR3 in amino acids: CSAVDSGAPNQPQHF. The chain links TRBV20-1 to TRBJ1-5; TCRdb's D gene call, TRBD1, goes unchecked for lack of DNA. This CDR3 spans 15 amino acids. CDR1 and CDR2 from the germline V gene are DFQATT and SNEGSKA (reference sequence).

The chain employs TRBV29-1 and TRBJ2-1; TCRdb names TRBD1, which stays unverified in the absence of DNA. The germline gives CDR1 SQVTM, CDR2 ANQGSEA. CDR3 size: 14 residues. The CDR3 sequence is CSVERDQDYNEQFF.

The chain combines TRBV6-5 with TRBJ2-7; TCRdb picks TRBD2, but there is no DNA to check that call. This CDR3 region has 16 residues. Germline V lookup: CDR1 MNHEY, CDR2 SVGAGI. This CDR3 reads CASSTLAGGPAYEQYF.

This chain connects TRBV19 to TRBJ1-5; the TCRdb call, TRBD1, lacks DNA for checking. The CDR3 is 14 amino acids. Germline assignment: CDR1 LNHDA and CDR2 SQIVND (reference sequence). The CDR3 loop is CAVSRTGTGGTQHF.

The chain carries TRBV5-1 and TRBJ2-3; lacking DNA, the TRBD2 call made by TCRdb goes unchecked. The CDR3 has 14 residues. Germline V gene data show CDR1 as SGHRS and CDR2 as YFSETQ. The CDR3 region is CASSFGEYTDTQYF.

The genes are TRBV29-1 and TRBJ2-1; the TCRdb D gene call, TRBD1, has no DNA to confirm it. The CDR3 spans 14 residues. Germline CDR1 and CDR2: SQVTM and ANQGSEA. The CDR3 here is CSVELGRGYNEQFF.

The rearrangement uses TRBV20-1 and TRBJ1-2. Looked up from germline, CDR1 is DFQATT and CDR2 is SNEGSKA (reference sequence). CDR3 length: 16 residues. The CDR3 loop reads CRPSGRQSGRSYGYTF.

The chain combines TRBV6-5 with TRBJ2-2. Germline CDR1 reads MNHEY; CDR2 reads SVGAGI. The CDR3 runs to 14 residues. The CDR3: CASSYPANTGELFF.

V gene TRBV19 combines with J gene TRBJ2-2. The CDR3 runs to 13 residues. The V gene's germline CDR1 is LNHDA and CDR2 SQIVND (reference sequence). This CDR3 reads CASRWGRTGELFF.

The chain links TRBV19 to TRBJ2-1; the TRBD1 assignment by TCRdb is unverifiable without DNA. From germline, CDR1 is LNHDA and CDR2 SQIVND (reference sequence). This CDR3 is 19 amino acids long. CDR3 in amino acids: CASTQSTGFGGSTHNEQFF.

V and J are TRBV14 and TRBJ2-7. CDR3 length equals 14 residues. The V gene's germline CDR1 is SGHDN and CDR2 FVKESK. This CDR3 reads CASSQYGGSYEQYF.

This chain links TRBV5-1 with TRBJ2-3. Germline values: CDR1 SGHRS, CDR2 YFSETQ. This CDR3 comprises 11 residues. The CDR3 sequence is CASRSTDTQYF.

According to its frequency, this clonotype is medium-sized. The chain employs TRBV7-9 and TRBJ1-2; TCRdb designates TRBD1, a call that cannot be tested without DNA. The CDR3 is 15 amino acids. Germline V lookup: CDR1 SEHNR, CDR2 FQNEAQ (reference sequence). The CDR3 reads CASSSAGTGKGGYTF.

CDR3 loop: CASSFGSGKGDTQYF. The V gene is TRBV7-2, the J gene TRBJ2-3; TCRdb selects TRBD2, and the lack of DNA leaves this call unchecked. This CDR3 region has 15 residues. The V gene's germline CDR1 is SGHTA and CDR2 FQGNSA.

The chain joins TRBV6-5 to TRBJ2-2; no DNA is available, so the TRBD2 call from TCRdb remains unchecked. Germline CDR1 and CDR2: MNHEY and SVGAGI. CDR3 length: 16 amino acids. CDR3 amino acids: CASSLLAGGNTGELFF.

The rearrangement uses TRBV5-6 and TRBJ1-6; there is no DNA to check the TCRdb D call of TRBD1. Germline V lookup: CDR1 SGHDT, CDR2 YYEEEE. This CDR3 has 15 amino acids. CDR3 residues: CASSSGTGVNSPLHF. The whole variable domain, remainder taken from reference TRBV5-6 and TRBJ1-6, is DAGVTQSPTHLIKTRGQQVTLRCSPKSGHDTVSWYQQALGQGPQFIFQYYEEEERQRGNFPDRFSGHQFPNYSSELNVNALLLGDSALYLCASSSGTGVNSPLHFGNGTRLTVT.

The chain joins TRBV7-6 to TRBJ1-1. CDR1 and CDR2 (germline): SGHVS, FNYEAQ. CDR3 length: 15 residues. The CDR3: CASSLGWRENTEAFF.